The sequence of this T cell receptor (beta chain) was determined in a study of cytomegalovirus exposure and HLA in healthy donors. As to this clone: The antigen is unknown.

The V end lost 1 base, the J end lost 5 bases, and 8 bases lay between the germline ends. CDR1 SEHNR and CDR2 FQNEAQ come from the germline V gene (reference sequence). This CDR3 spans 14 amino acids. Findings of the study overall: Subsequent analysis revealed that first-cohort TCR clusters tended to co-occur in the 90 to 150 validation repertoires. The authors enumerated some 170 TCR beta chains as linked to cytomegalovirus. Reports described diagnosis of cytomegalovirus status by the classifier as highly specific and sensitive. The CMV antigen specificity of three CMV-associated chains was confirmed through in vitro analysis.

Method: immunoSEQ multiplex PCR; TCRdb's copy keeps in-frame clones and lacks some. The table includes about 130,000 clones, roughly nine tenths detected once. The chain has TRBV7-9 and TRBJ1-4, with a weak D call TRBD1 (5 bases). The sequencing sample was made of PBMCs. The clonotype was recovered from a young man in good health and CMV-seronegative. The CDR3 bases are TGTGCCAGCAGCTTAGTGACAGTCAATGAAAAACTGTTTTTT. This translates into CASSLVTVNEKLFF. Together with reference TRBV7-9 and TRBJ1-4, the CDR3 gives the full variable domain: DTGVSQNPRHKITKRGQNVTFRCDPISEHNRLYWYRQTLGQGPEFLTYFQNEAQLEKSRLLSDRFSAERPKGSFSTLEIQRTEQGDSAMYLCASSLVTVNEKLFFGSGTQLSVL.